A selection of T cell receptor beta chains follows, all from one sample in a study of PD-L1 blockade in urothelial cancer. TCRdb's copy holds only in-frame clones and misses some; the assay was immunoSEQ multiplex PCR. The sample carries approximately 83,000 clones, over 80% recorded once. This material consisted of PBMCs, taken around atezolizumab (anti-PD-L1) treatment. These receptors came from a man between 70 and 80 years old with urothelial cancer. The CDR3 runs from the conserved cysteine through the conserved F or W. The D gene is left open where the match is weak. A clone size is listed for some rows: how often the clone was seen (once, few, many), or a class if it is expanded.

d_gene | abundance | j_gene | v_gene | CDR3aa | CDR3nt
. | . | TRBJ2-7 | TRBV5-6 | CASSETTGSHEQYF | TGTGCCAGCAGCGAGACGACAGGTTCGCACGAGCAGTACTTC
TRBD2 | . | TRBJ2-4 | TRBV11-2 | CASSLMAGEGDIQYF | TGTGCCAGCAGCTTAATGGCGGGAGAAGGTGACATTCAGTACTTC
. | . | TRBJ2-1 | TRBV18 | CASSPTQVVEQFF | TGTGCCAGCTCACCCACACAGGTGGTGGAGCAGTTCTTC
. | . | TRBJ2-3 | TRBV7-9 | CASSFGGDLSTDTQYF | TGTGCCAGCAGCTTCGGCGGAGACCTAAGCACAGATACGCAGTATTTT
TRBD2 | . | TRBJ2-1 | TRBV30 | CAWTDLAESTLSLF | TGTGCCTGGACCGACCTAGCGGAATCTACCCTCTCGCTCTTC
TRBD1 | once | TRBJ1-4 | TRBV2 | CASSAAGTVNEKLFF | TGTGCCAGCAGTGCTGCCGGGACAGTAAATGAAAAACTGTTTTTT
TRBD2 | . | TRBJ2-2 | TRBV7-9 | CASSPRWGGSFTGELFF | TGTGCCAGCAGCCCTCGGTGGGGCGGGAGCTTCACCGGGGAGCTGTTTTTT
. | . | TRBJ1-5 | TRBV4-1 | CASSQVQGGHQPQHF | TGCGCCAGCAGCCAAGTCCAGGGAGGGCATCAGCCCCAGCATTTT
. | . | TRBJ2-5 | TRBV5-1 | CASSLPSRGGLETQYF | TGCGCCAGCAGCCTCCCCTCGAGGGGGGGCCTAGAGACCCAGTACTTC
. | . | TRBJ2-1 | TRBV19 | CASSISLSSYNEQFF | TGTGCCAGTAGTATTTCTCTGTCCTCCTACAATGAGCAGTTCTTC
. | . | TRBJ1-2 | TRBV5-1 | CASSSTGLYGYTF | TGCGCCAGCAGCTCCACAGGGTTGTATGGCTACACCTTC
TRBD1 | . | TRBJ1-3 | TRBV11-3 | CASSLRGQSGNTIYF | TGTGCCAGCAGCTTAAGGGGGCAGTCTGGAAACACCATATATTTT
TRBD1 | . | TRBJ1-1 | TRBV7-2 | CASSLERTGNTEAFF | TGTGCCAGCAGCTTAGAGAGGACAGGGAACACTGAAGCTTTCTTT
. | . | TRBJ2-2 | TRBV18 | CASSPGLGADTGELFF | TGTGCCAGCTCTCCAGGGCTGGGGGCCGACACCGGGGAGCTGTTTTTT
TRBD2 | . | TRBJ2-5 | TRBV9 | CASSRGLAGGLETQYF | TGTGCCAGCAGCCGAGGACTAGCGGGGGGGCTAGAGACCCAGTACTTC
. | once | TRBJ2-7 | TRBV6-6 | CASSYKATGIYEQYF | TGTGCCAGCAGTTACAAGGCTACAGGGATCTACGAGCAGTACTTC
. | . | TRBJ1-1 | TRBV11-1 | CASSLMTEYEAFF | TGTGCCAGCAGCTTAATGACAGAGTATGAAGCTTTCTTT
. | . | TRBJ2-7 | TRBV27 | CASSFYGEQYF | TGTGCCAGCAGTTTTTACGGCGAGCAGTACTTC
TRBD2 | . | TRBJ2-5 | TRBV5-4 | CASSLDLSGSGETQYF | TGTGCCAGCAGCTTGGATCTTAGCGGGAGCGGTGAGACCCAGTACTTC
TRBD1 | few | TRBJ2-1 | TRBV29-1 | CSVGTGRMNEQFF | TGCAGCGTCGGGACAGGGAGGATGAATGAGCAGTTCTTC
TRBD1 | . | TRBJ1-2 | TRBV19 | CASSSLTGVGYTF | TGTGCCAGTAGTTCCCTGACAGGGGTCGGCTACACCTTC
. | . | TRBJ1-1 | TRBV29-1 | CSVDKGDGTEAFF | TGCAGCGTTGATAAAGGGGATGGCACTGAAGCTTTCTTT
. | . | TRBJ2-4 | TRBV6-5 | CASSRDNIQYF | TGTGCCAGCAGTCGAGATAACATTCAGTACTTC
. | . | TRBJ2-2 | TRBV6-5 | CASSYSSGGGELFF | TGTGCCAGCAGTTACTCTAGCGGCGGCGGGGAGCTGTTTTTT
. | few | TRBJ1-5 | TRBV4-2 | CASSRGGQPQHF | TGTGCCAGCAGCCGCGGAGGCCAGCCCCAGCATTTT
. | . | TRBJ2-1 | TRBV7-8 | CASSRSVLGGEQFF | TGTGCCAGCAGCCGGTCGGTGTTGGGGGGTGAGCAGTTCTTC
. | . | TRBJ2-7 | TRBV10-2 | CASNLGPVSYEQYF | TGCGCCAGCAATCTTGGGCCAGTCTCCTACGAGCAGTACTTC
. | once | TRBJ1-2 | TRBV5-1 | CASSETQGQGGYTF | TGCGCCAGCAGCGAAACTCAGGGGCAGGGTGGCTACACCTTC
TRBD1 | . | TRBJ1-1 | TRBV28 | CASRTGQLNTEAFF | TGTGCCAGCAGAACGGGACAGCTGAACACTGAAGCTTTCTTT
TRBD1 | . | TRBJ2-5 | TRBV7-9 | CASSAGTGGRETQYF | TGTGCCAGCAGCGCCGGGACAGGGGGGAGAGAGACCCAGTACTTC
TRBD1 | . | TRBJ1-4 | TRBV7-9 | CASSLGDRGEKLFF | TGTGCCAGCAGCCTCGGGGACAGGGGCGAAAAACTGTTTTTT
TRBD1 | . | TRBJ1-2 | TRBV5-1 | CASSPGTDTNYGYTF | TGCGCCAGCAGCCCCGGGACAGACACTAACTATGGCTACACCTTC
. | . | TRBJ1-1 | TRBV7-2 | CASSLGTTNTEAFF | TGTGCCAGCAGCTTAGGCACAACGAACACTGAAGCTTTCTTT
. | . | TRBJ2-5 | TRBV5-4 | CASSLAGLEETQYF | TGTGCCAGCAGCTTGGCAGGGCTTGAGGAGACCCAGTACTTC
TRBD2 | . | TRBJ2-7 | TRBV7-7 | CASSQGGAWGIEQYF | TGTGCTAGCAGCCAGGGAGGGGCCTGGGGAATCGAGCAGTACTTC
. | . | TRBJ1-4 | TRBV5-6 | CASSSVGAANEKLFF | TGTGCCAGCAGCTCCGTGGGGGCTGCTAATGAAAAACTGTTTTTT
. | . | TRBJ2-5 | TRBV7-2 | CASSLGGTFQETQYF | TGTGCCAGCAGCTTAGGAGGGACTTTTCAAGAGACCCAGTACTTC
TRBD2 | . | TRBJ2-7 | TRBV25-1 | CASSDSGTLSYEQYF | TGTGCCAGCAGTGATAGCGGGACTTTATCCTACGAGCAGTACTTC
. | . | TRBJ1-1 | TRBV19 | CASSIRGNTEAFF | TGTGCCAGTAGTATCAGGGGGAACACTGAAGCTTTCTTT
TRBD2 | . | TRBJ2-3 | TRBV6-5 | CASSTGTSGTDTQYF | TGTGCCAGCAGTACCGGGACTAGCGGCACAGATACGCAGTATTTT
TRBD1 | once | TRBJ1-1 | TRBV19 | CASSANRGPTGTEAFF | TGTGCCAGTAGTGCTAACAGGGGCCCAACGGGGACTGAAGCTTTCTTT
. | . | TRBJ2-5 | TRBV7-7 | CASSLGEAQETQYF | TGTGCTAGCAGCTTAGGTGAAGCGCAAGAGACCCAGTACTTC
TRBD2 | . | TRBJ2-5 | TRBV9 | CASSKELAGNQETQYF | TGTGCCAGCAGCAAAGAACTAGCGGGGAACCAAGAGACCCAGTACTTC
. | . | TRBJ2-2 | TRBV5-5 | CASSFQGIRTGELFF | TGTGCCAGCAGCTTTCAGGGGATTCGCACCGGGGAGCTGTTTTTT
. | . | TRBJ1-2 | TRBV2 | CASSEAAGANYGYTF | TGTGCCAGCAGTGAAGCGGCAGGGGCAAACTATGGCTACACCTTC
TRBD1 | . | TRBJ1-1 | TRBV2 | CAIRQGGTEAFF | TGTGCCATCAGACAGGGTGGCACTGAAGCTTTCTTT
. | . | TRBJ1-2 | TRBV28 | CASTEDPYGYTF | TGTGCCAGCACGGAGGATCCTTATGGCTACACCTTC
TRBD1 | . | TRBJ1-1 | TRBV6-6 | CASCPGTGMNTEAFF | TGTGCCAGCTGTCCCGGGACAGGTATGAACACTGAAGCTTTCTTT
. | . | TRBJ1-1 | TRBV18 | CASSPRRRVTEAFF | TGTGCCAGCTCACCACGTCGCAGGGTCACTGAAGCTTTCTTT
TRBD2 | . | TRBJ2-5 | TRBV18 | CASSPALSGTKQETQYF | TGTGCCAGCTCACCCGCCCTTAGCGGGACCAAACAAGAGACCCAGTACTTC
TRBD1 | . | TRBJ2-7 | TRBV19 | CASSKQGLGEQYF | TGTGCCAGTAGTAAACAGGGGTTGGGCGAGCAGTACTTC
TRBD1 | . | TRBJ1-5 | TRBV18 | CASSPDRATGNQPQHF | TGTGCCAGCTCACCGGACAGGGCCACCGGCAATCAGCCCCAGCATTTT
TRBD1 | . | TRBJ1-2 | TRBV19 | CASSMAGTGGYGYTF | TGTGCCAGTAGTATGGCGGGGACAGGGGGCTATGGCTACACCTTC
TRBD2 | . | TRBJ2-7 | TRBV2 | CASMVTSGRSSYEQYF | TGTGCCAGCATGGTAACTAGCGGGCGAAGCTCCTACGAGCAGTACTTC
TRBD1 | once | TRBJ1-5 | TRBV6-6 | CASSQGQAGQPQHF | TGTGCCAGCAGCCAGGGACAGGCGGGGCAGCCCCAGCATTTT
TRBD1 | . | TRBJ2-1 | TRBV5-1 | CASSLAVTGGSYNEQFF | TGCGCCAGCAGCTTGGCTGTGACAGGGGGGTCCTACAATGAGCAGTTCTTC
TRBD2 | few | TRBJ2-1 | TRBV7-2 | CASSLAGGFYNEQFF | TGTGCCAGCAGCTTAGCGGGAGGGTTCTACAATGAGCAGTTCTTC